In this sample, the clone carrying this TCR beta chain turned up a few times. Original handling: Estimated nucleated cell counts came from reference gene primer amplification. TCRdb's table, derived via immunoSEQ multiplex PCR, lists solely in-frame clones and lacks some. That table furnishes V, J and clone size, whereas the DNA furnished D and trimming. The sample shows roughly 380,000 clones, roughly 86% of them seen only once. Cohort 3 recovery required two negative PCRs, clearance, or symptom resolution. Germline loops: CDR1 KGHSH, CDR2 LQKENI. The CDR3 has 16 residues. Trimming left V 4 bases short and J 3 bases short, with 16 bases between. The data derive from a study of blood T cell repertoires in COVID-19. At the level of the study: Sample material is recorded as cDNA or gDNA derived from T cells, B-cell-depleted T cells, or PBMCs.

The rearrangement uses TRBV18 and TRBJ1-5; a possible D gene is TRBD1 (6 bases). This TCR was sampled from a man aged 25 to 40 who had recovered from COVID-19. Sequencing was carried out using PBMCs or T cells enriched from blood (not recorded which). The CDR3 sequence: CASSLNARGSNQPQHF. The CDR3 bases are TGTGCCAGCTCACTAAATGCCAGGGGATCCAATCAGCCCCAGCATTTT.